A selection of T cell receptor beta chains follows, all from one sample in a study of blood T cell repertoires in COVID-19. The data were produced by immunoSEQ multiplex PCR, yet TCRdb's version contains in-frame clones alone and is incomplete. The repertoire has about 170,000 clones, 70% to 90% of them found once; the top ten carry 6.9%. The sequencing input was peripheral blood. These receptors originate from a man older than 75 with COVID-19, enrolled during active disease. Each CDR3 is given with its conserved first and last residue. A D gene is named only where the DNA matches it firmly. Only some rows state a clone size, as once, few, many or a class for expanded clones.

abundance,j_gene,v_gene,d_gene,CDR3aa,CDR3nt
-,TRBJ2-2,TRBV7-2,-,CASSLLGGGTGELFF,TGTGCCAGCAGCTTGTTGGGGGGAGGCACCGGGGAGCTGTTTTTT
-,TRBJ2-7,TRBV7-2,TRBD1,CASSLGGQAYEQYF,TGTGCCAGCAGCTTAGGGGGACAGGCCTACGAGCAGTACTTC
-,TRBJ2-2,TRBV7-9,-,CASSLRSQAPGTGELFF,TGTGCCAGCAGCTTAAGGTCCCAGGCCCCGGGAACCGGGGAGCTGTTTTTT
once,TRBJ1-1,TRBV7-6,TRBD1,CASSSTGFTEAFF,TGTGCCAGCAGCTCGACAGGGTTCACTGAAGCTTTCTTT
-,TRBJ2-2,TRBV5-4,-,CASSLREPGELFF,TGTGCCAGCAGCTTGCGAGAACCCGGGGAGCTGTTTTTT
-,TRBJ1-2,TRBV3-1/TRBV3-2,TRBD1,CASSQADRVPGYTF,TGTGCCAGCAGCCAAGCGGACAGGGTTCCTGGCTACACCTTC
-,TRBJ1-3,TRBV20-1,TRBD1,CSASSGTAGNTIYF,TGCAGTGCTAGTTCCGGGACAGCTGGAAACACCATATATTTT
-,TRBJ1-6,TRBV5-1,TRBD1,CASSLEQGAYSPLHF,TGCGCCAGCAGCTTGGAGCAGGGGGCATACTCACCCCTCCACTTT
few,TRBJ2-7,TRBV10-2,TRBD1,CASSTGGAYEQYF,TGCGCCAGCAGTACAGGGGGCGCCTACGAGCAGTACTTC
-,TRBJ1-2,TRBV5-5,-,CASSTGQIYGYTF,TGTGCCAGCAGCACCGGACAGATCTATGGCTACACCTTC
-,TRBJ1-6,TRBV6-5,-,CASSFHRDWNSPLHF,TGTGCCAGCAGTTTCCACAGGGATTGGAATTCACCCCTCCACTTT
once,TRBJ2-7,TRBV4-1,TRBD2,CASSQVPGLATYEQYF,TGCGCCAGCAGCCAAGTCCCGGGACTAGCGACCTACGAGCAGTACTTC
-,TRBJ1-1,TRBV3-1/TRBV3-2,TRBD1,CASSFMDRDTEAFF,TGTGCCAGCAGCTTTATGGACAGGGACACTGAAGCTTTCTTT
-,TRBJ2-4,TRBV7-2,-,CASSPGRLAKNIQYF,TGTGCCAGCAGCCCAGGGCGGTTAGCCAAAAACATTCAGTACTTC
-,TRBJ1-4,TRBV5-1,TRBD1,CASSPTGTASSEKLFF,TGCGCCAGCAGCCCAACCGGGACAGCCTCGAGTGAAAAACTGTTTTTT
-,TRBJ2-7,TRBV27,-,CASSLSGGLRFYEQYF,TGTGCCAGCAGTTTATCCGGGGGGCTTAGGTTCTACGAGCAGTACTTC
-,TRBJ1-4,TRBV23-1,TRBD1,CASSSPGQGGEKLFF,TGCGCCAGCAGTTCCCCGGGACAGGGTGGGGAAAAACTGTTTTTT
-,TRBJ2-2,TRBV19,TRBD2,CASSIGAAGVSTGELFF,TGTGCCAGTAGTATAGGGGCAGCGGGGGTCTCAACCGGGGAGCTGTTTTTT
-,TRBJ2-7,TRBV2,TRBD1,CASSEGTGTYEQYF,TGTGCCAGCAGTGAAGGGACAGGGACCTACGAGCAGTACTTC
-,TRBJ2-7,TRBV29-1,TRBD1,CSARTGGSYEQYF,TGCAGCGCACGGACAGGGGGGTCCTACGAGCAGTACTTC